These 20 T cell receptor beta chains were all obtained from the same sample, sequenced in a study of T cell responses to AZD1222 COVID-19 vaccine (dated by TCRdb to about 2021). This specimen's time point label, per the study, means: baseline before first vaccination. The protocol used for the library was the immunoSEQ multiplex PCR assay. Entries here come from immuneACCESS through TCRdb and include only in-frame sequences with V and J called. Some clones fail to appear in such tables; in the studies checked, an unresolved V gene covers under half of the shortfall, and the cause of the remainder is unknown. This sample holds 150,000 to 200,000 clones; 80% to 95% were observed only once. The ten top clones hold around 2.3% of the sample. The starting material was peripheral blood, obtained on day 0 of AZD1222 vaccination. The origin of the receptors is an adult in good health.

The V call is TRBV24-1, the J call TRBJ2-1; D might be TRBD1 (5 bases). The CDR3 extends over 13 amino acids. The ends were cut back, 2 bases at V and 9 bases at J, with 10 bases in the middle. Germline assignment: CDR1 KGHDR and CDR2 SFDVKD. CDR3 residues: CATSDSRVLEQFF. As DNA, the CDR3 is TGTGCCACCAGTGATTCCAGGGTTCTTGAGCAGTTCTTC.

The rearrangement joins TRBV5-5 to TRBJ1-5; unclear D gene. The germline gives CDR1 SGHKS, CDR2 YYEKEE (reference sequence). V was pared by 6 bases and J by 2 bases, with 18 bases between. CDR3 length equals 16 residues. The CDR3 reads CASTKGEWIGNQPQHF. CDR3 DNA sequence: TGTGCCAGCACAAAGGGCGAGTGGATTGGCAATCAGCCCCAGCATTTT.

This clone showed up just once. The chain carries TRBV5-4 and TRBJ2-1, with 12 bases identical to TRBD2. With 3 bases clipped from V and 9 bases from J, the junction kept 10 bases outside the gene matches. CDR3 length equals 16 residues. Germline V gene sequence: CDR1 SGHNT, CDR2 YYREEE (reference sequence). CDR3 region: CASSSGVPSGRGEQFF. The CDR3 nucleotides read TGTGCCAGCAGCTCCGGCGTACCTAGCGGGAGGGGTGAGCAGTTCTTC.

The V gene is TRBV6-5, the J gene TRBJ1-1, with 7 nucleotides matching TRBD1. Germline CDR1 and CDR2: MNHEY and SVGAGI. This CDR3 has 13 residues. Trimming at V came to 4 bases and at J to 1 base, leaving 0 bases not matched to a gene. The CDR3 DNA sequence: TGTGCCAGCAGTTGGGACAGGAACACTGAAGCTTTCTTT. It is translated as CASSWDRNTEAFF.

The V and J genes are TRBV19 and TRBJ2-2; D is ambiguous. The germline CDR1 and CDR2 sequences are LNHDA and SQIVND (reference sequence). This CDR3 is built from 14 residues. V lost 7 bases and J 3 bases, leaving 12 bases between the germline ends. CDR3 residues: CASTRTEHTGELFF. The CDR3 nucleotides read TGTGCCAGTACCCGGACGGAACACACCGGGGAGCTGTTTTTT.

This rearrangement joins TRBV4-2 to TRBJ2-5; 11 bases line up with TRBD2. The CDR3 spans 16 residues. Germline CDR1 reads LGHNA; CDR2 reads YNFKEQ. The V gene end was trimmed by 3 bases and the J gene end by 5 bases; junction bases not matched to a gene: 8. The CDR3 DNA is TGTGCCAGCAGCCAGTATAGCGGGGGGGCCGGGGAGACCCAGTACTTC. This gives the protein CASSQYSGGAGETQYF.

The chain couples TRBV28 to TRBJ2-1, with no clear D. V was clipped by 8 bases and J by 5 bases, with 16 bases between them. In germline, CDR1 is MDHEN, CDR2 SYDVKM. The CDR3 has 14 residues. CDR3 nucleotide sequence: TGTGCCAGCTTACAGCGAGATCGGGACAATGAGCAGTTCTTC. Residues: CASLQRDRDNEQFF.

V is TRBV5-1 and J is TRBJ2-3; 11 bases are shared with TRBD2. Germline V gene lookup returns CDR1 SGHRS and CDR2 YFSETQ. CDR3 size: 15 residues. The J segment lost 1 base and the V segment lost 4 bases, leaving 2 bases of the junction unmatched. CDR3 DNA sequence: TGCGCCAGCAGCCGGGGACTAGCGGGCACAGATACGCAGTATTTT. As protein: CASSRGLAGTDTQYF.

The rearrangement joins TRBV4-3 to TRBJ1-4; 9 positions match TRBD1. This CDR3 spans 15 amino acids. Germline V gene data show CDR1 as LGHNA and CDR2 as YSLEER. The V and J ends lost 3 bases and 7 bases, in that order; junction bases with no gene match: 6. DNA of the CDR3: TGCGCCAGCAGCCAGGACAGGGGCAGAGGTGAAAAACTGTTTTTT. This sequence encodes CASSQDRGRGEKLFF.

The chain has TRBV4-3 and TRBJ2-3; TRBD1 is a possible D gene (5 bases). Germline CDR1 LGHNA, CDR2 YSLEER. This CDR3 region has 18 residues. V lost 0 bases, J lost 3 bases, and 19 bases lay in between. The CDR3 DNA reads TGCGCCAGCAGCCAAGATCGGCAGGGTAATTTTAGGACAGATACGCAGTATTTT. It is translated as CASSQDRQGNFRTDTQYF.

V is TRBV18 and J is TRBJ1-2; a possible D gene is TRBD1 (6 bases). The CDR3 runs to 15 residues. The V end was cut by 4 bases, the J end by 0 bases, with 12 bases between. In germline, CDR1 is KGHSH, CDR2 LQKENI. The CDR3 DNA reads TGTGCCAGCTCACTAGAGTCAGGGGCTAACTATGGCTACACCTTC. Translated, it gives CASSLESGANYGYTF.

The V gene is TRBV7-3, the J gene TRBJ2-1; 9 bases line up with TRBD2. The CDR3 has 15 residues. Germline values: CDR1 SGHTA, CDR2 FQGTGA. The ends lost 4 bases at V and 5 bases at J; junction bases unmatched: 6. In DNA form, the CDR3 reads TGTGCCAGCAGCTCTCCTAGCGGGATGAACAATGAGCAGTTCTTC. As protein: CASSSPSGMNNEQFF. Variable domain in full (rest from reference TRBV7-3 and TRBJ2-1): GAGVSQTPSNKVTEKGKYVELRCDPISGHTALYWYRQSLGQGPEFLIYFQGTGAADDSGLPNDRFFAVRPEGSVSTLKIQRTERGDSAVYLCASSSPSGMNNEQFFGPGTRLTVL.

This chain connects TRBV27 to TRBJ1-5; maybe TRBD1 (5 bases). The CDR3 sequence is 16 residues long. The V end was cut by 2 bases, the J end by 2 bases, with 13 bases between. Per the germline V gene, CDR1 is MNHEY and CDR2 is SMNVEV (reference sequence). This CDR3 is CASSLAGTGRNQPQHF. DNA for the CDR3: TGTGCCAGCAGTTTAGCAGGGACCGGGCGCAATCAGCCCCAGCATTTT.

This sequence joins TRBV9 and TRBJ1-4; weak D call: TRBD1 (5 bases). The CDR3 runs 17 residues. CDR1 is SGDLS and CDR2 is YYNGEE in the germline V gene. The V and J ends lost 4 bases and 0 bases respectively, with 16 bases between them. The CDR3 nucleotides are TGTGCCAGCAGCAGGGACGTTGGATCTGCAACTAATGAAAAACTGTTTTTT. It encodes CASSRDVGSATNEKLFF.

V usage is TRBV18 and J usage is TRBJ1-1, with 7 positions matching TRBD1. Unmatched junction bases numbered 10, after V lost 3 bases and J lost 0 bases. The germline CDR1 and CDR2 sequences are KGHSH and LQKENI. The CDR3 covers 17 residues. CDR3: CASSPAAGTVMNTEAFF. The CDR3 coding sequence is TGTGCCAGCTCACCGGCGGCCGGGACAGTTATGAACACTGAAGCTTTCTTT.

The chain recombines TRBV3-1 (or the pseudogene TRBV3-2) with TRBJ2-3, with D perhaps matching TRBD2 (6 bases). The CDR3 spans 14 residues. The germline V gene encodes CDR1 LGHDT and CDR2 YNNKEL (reference sequence). The V and J ends lost 10 bases and 3 bases respectively, with 17 bases between them. For the CDR3, the DNA is TGTGCCACCCAGCTGGGAGGAGGGACAGATACGCAGTATTTT. This sequence encodes CATQLGGGTDTQYF.

This clone has only one observation. The rearrangement links TRBV5-4 to TRBJ1-2; 7 positions agree with TRBD1. The length of the CDR3 is 14 residues. Trimming removed 3 bases from V and 4 bases from J; junction bases left unmatched: 6. Looked up from germline, CDR1 is SGHNT and CDR2 is YYREEE (reference sequence). The CDR3 is CASSSGTDLYGYTF. The CDR3 coding sequence is TGTGCCAGCAGCTCGGGGACAGACCTCTATGGCTACACCTTC.

J is TRBJ2-7 and V is TRBV4-3; the D is unclear. Germline CDR1 LGHNA, CDR2 YSLEER. Trimming cost V 0 bases and J 4 bases, with 10 bases left between them. The CDR3 is made up of 14 amino acids. Here the CDR3 DNA reads TGCGCCAGCAGCCAAGATCTGGGTTGGTACGAGCAGTACTTC. Its protein product is CASSQDLGWYEQYF.

The V and J genes are TRBV3-1 (or the pseudogene TRBV3-2) and TRBJ2-5, with 7 nucleotides matching TRBD1. The CDR3 totals 13 residues. Germline-derived CDR1 and CDR2 are LGHDT and YNNKEL (reference sequence). Losses at the gene ends were 5 bases for V and 4 bases for J; bases not matched to a gene: 4. The chain's CDR3 is CASSIQGRETQYF. The CDR3 DNA reads TGTGCCAGCAGCATACAGGGGCGAGAGACCCAGTACTTC.

This chain links TRBV10-2 with TRBJ1-1; no clear D gene. The CDR3 runs to 14 residues. Per germline, CDR1 WSHSY and CDR2 SAAADI. V was clipped by 1 base and J by 5 bases, with 11 bases between them. The CDR3 DNA is TGCGCCAGCAGTGAGTACCCCCCGGGGACTGAAGCTTTCTTT. As protein: CASSEYPPGTEAFF.